Shown below are 18 T cell receptor beta chains from a single sample sequenced in a study of T cell repertoires in cytomegalovirus infection. TCRdb analysed the reads with MiXCR anew, one entry per CDR3 protein. The data contain a few hundred thousand distinct CDR3 sequences, about 17% of them singletons. Sequences were obtained from PBMCs. The receptors come from a human donor in good health (CMV status not recorded). Some clones in this sample may be carry-over from other donors' samples.

This sequence joins TRBV10-3 and TRBJ1-4, with 12 bases fitting TRBD1. Germline loops: CDR1 ENHRY, CDR2 SYGVKD. J was trimmed by 5 bases and V by 3 bases; bases with no gene match: 4. This CDR3 contains 16 residues. The CDR3 spells CAISDPGQGANEKLFF. The CDR3 coding sequence is TGTGCCATCAGTGACCCGGGACAGGGGGCAAATGAAAAACTGTTTTTT.

The J gene is TRBJ2-6, the V gene TRBV6-5; no definite D call. Germline V CDR1 and CDR2: MNHEY, SVGAGI. The CDR3 consists of 17 residues. V was cut by 0 bases and J by 2 bases, with 11 bases left in between. DNA of the CDR3: TGTGCCAGCAGTTACTCGCGAGGCTCGGCTGGGGCCAACGTCCTGACTTTC. Amino acid sequence: CASSYSRGSAGANVLTF.

This clonotype was picked up many times. This chain joins TRBV7-2 and TRBJ1-5; no clear D gene. This CDR3 has 15 amino acids. CDR1 and CDR2 from the germline V gene are SGHTA and FQGNSA. V lost 5 bases and J 7 bases, leaving 18 bases between the germline ends. The CDR3 protein is CASSLEPGFEQPQHF. CDR3 coding DNA: TGTGCCAGCAGCCTCGAACCGGGGTTCGAGCAGCCCCAGCATTTT.

At least ten counts were recorded for this clonotype. The chain combines TRBV6-6 with TRBJ1-6; TRBD1 matches 9 bases. Germline loops: CDR1 MNHNY, CDR2 SVGAGI (reference sequence). The CDR3 has 14 residues. V gave up 6 bases and J gave up 10 bases; unmatched junction bases: 7. As DNA, the CDR3 is TGTGCCAGCAGCCGAGACAGGGGGGGATCACCCCTCCACTTT. This sequence encodes CASSRDRGGSPLHF.

This clonotype was seen repeatedly, ten times or more. The rearrangement links TRBV20-1 to TRBJ1-6; 7 nucleotides align to TRBD1. CDR3 size: 14 residues. J gave up 10 bases and V 5 bases, and 11 bases lay outside the gene matches. CDR1 and CDR2 from the germline V gene are DFQATT and SNEGSKA (reference sequence). CDR3 region: CSASIGTEGSPLHF. The CDR3 DNA reads as TGCAGTGCTTCGATCGGGACAGAGGGATCACCCCTCCACTTT.

V gene TRBV20-1 combines with J gene TRBJ2-3, with 8 nucleotides matching TRBD2. CDR1 and CDR2 from the germline V gene are DFQATT and SNEGSKA (reference sequence). The junction had 8 bases not matched to a gene; V was cut back by 3 bases and J by 0 bases. The CDR3 contains 16 residues. Written as DNA, the CDR3 is TGCAGTGCTAGTGGCTATAGCGGGGCTAGCACAGATACGCAGTATTTT. Amino acid sequence: CSASGYSGASTDTQYF.

This clonotype was counted at least ten times. The chain recombines TRBV7-8 with TRBJ2-3; tentatively, D is TRBD1 (5 bases). The CDR3 is 17 amino acids. Germline values: CDR1 SGHVS, CDR2 FQNEAQ. The V and J ends lost 6 bases and 0 bases respectively, with 19 bases between them. The DNA for the CDR3 is TGTGCCAGCAGTTCCCGGTTAGGGGCGGAGAGCACAGATACGCAGTATTTT. Encoded protein: CASSSRLGAESTDTQYF.

The table lists this clonotype with many counts. This sequence joins TRBV7-2 and TRBJ2-3; D call uncertain. CDR3 size: 14 residues. In germline, CDR1 is SGHTA, CDR2 FQGNSA. V shed 4 bases and J shed 1 base, with 9 bases lying between them. The CDR3, as DNA: TGTGCCAGCAGCTCAACCGCAGGCACAGATACGCAGTATTTT. It translates to CASSSTAGTDTQYF.

In this sample, this clonotype turned up many times. This sequence joins TRBV4-1 and TRBJ2-3; TRBD1 agrees at 7 bases. The J segment lost 14 bases and the V segment lost 0 bases, leaving 8 bases of the junction unmatched. CDR3 length: 13 residues. In germline, CDR1 is MGHRA, CDR2 YSYEKL. CDR3: CASSQDSDRERYF. As DNA, the CDR3 is TGCGCCAGCAGCCAAGATAGCGACAGGGAGAGGTATTTT.

V gene TRBV10-3 combines with J gene TRBJ2-3; tentatively, D is TRBD1 (7 bases). Germline CDR1 ENHRY, CDR2 SYGVKD. V was pared by 3 bases and J by 5 bases, with 18 bases between. The CDR3 totals 16 residues. The CDR3, as DNA: TGTGCCATCAGTGATTTGGAGGGGGCCCGGATAGATACGCAGTATTTT. Its protein product is CAISDLEGARIDTQYF.

This clonotype was detected many times. The V gene is TRBV6-1, the J gene TRBJ2-6; tentative D call: TRBD2 (6 bases). CDR3 length equals 19 residues. Germline V lookup: CDR1 MNHNS, CDR2 SASEGT. The V and J ends lost 1 base and 4 bases respectively, with 20 bases between them. In DNA, the CDR3 is TGTGCCAGCAGTGAAGAACCGGGACTCAGTCCAGTCGGGGCCAACGTCCTGACTTTC. Translating gives CASSEEPGLSPVGANVLTF.

Only a few counts were recorded for this clonotype. This sequence joins TRBV6-2 or TRBV6-3 and TRBJ2-3; no firm D call. The CDR3 covers 16 residues. Germline CDR1 is MNHEY and CDR2 is SVGEGT. The ends were cut back, 2 bases at V and 2 bases at J, with 14 bases in the middle. The CDR3 loop reads CASSYGYGIFTDTQYF. CDR3 bases: TGTGCCAGCAGTTACGGTTACGGAATATTCACAGATACGCAGTATTTT.

The chain links TRBV7-2 to TRBJ1-4; the match to TRBD1 covers 9 bases. The CDR3 is 14 residues long. Germline lookup yields CDR1 SGHTA and CDR2 FQGNSA. V lost 5 bases to trimming and J lost 8 bases; unmatched junction nucleotides: 6. Written as DNA, the CDR3 is TGTGCCAGCAGCAGGACAGGGGAAGGGGAAAAACTGTTTTTT. Protein sequence: CASSRTGEGEKLFF.

The table lists this clonotype with many counts. The chain joins TRBV7-8 to TRBJ2-7; D unclear. Deletions cut 5 bases from V and 2 bases from J, with 13 bases between. The CDR3 length is 14 residues. In germline, CDR1 is SGHVS, CDR2 FQNEAQ. The CDR3 bases are TGTGCCAGCAGCCGCTTCCTCAATACCTACGAGCAGTACTTC. Translation: CASSRFLNTYEQYF.

This clonotype was seen repeatedly, ten times or more. V gene TRBV7-2 combines with J gene TRBJ2-1; 8 nucleotides agree with TRBD2. V was clipped by 5 bases and J by 10 bases; unmatched bases: 19. The CDR3 is 17 residues long. CDR1 is SGHTA and CDR2 is FQGNSA in the germline V gene. The CDR3 DNA sequence: TGTGCCAGCAGCAAAGAGGTCGGGGGGGCCTCGTTATACGAGCAGTTCTTC. Amino acid sequence: CASSKEVGGASLYEQFF. Together with reference TRBV7-2 and TRBJ2-1, the CDR3 gives the full variable domain: GAGVSQSPSNKVTEKGKDVELRCDPISGHTALYWYRQSLGQGLEFLIYFQGNSAPDKSGLPSDRFSAERTGGSVSTLTIQRTQQEDSAVYLCASSKEVGGASLYEQFFGPGTRLTVL.

The J gene is TRBJ2-1, the V gene TRBV28, with 7 bases fitting TRBD2. The CDR3 length is 14 residues. Unmatched junction bases numbered 4, after V lost 8 bases and J lost 0 bases. Germline CDR1 reads MDHEN; CDR2 reads SYDVKM. CDR3 sequence: CASGGLPSYNEQFF. Here the CDR3 DNA reads TGTGCCAGCGGGGGACTACCCTCCTACAATGAGCAGTTCTTC.

This clonotype has a count of ten or more. The rearrangement joins TRBV7-9 to TRBJ2-3; the D is unclear. From germline, CDR1 is SEHNR and CDR2 FQNEAQ (reference sequence). The germline V and J ends were trimmed by 0 bases and 2 bases, with 6 bases remaining between them. This CDR3 region has 14 residues. The CDR3: CASSLAQLTDTQYF. DNA of the CDR3: TGTGCCAGCAGCTTAGCCCAGCTCACAGATACGCAGTATTTT.

The table lists this clonotype with many counts. The chain joins TRBV28 to TRBJ1-4; D is unresolved. Germline-derived CDR1 and CDR2 are MDHEN and SYDVKM. Between the trimmed V and J ends, which lost 6 bases and 0 bases, there was a span of 2 bases. The CDR3 length is 12 residues. The CDR3 DNA is TGTGCCAGCAGAGCAACTAATGAAAAACTGTTTTTT. Residues: CASRATNEKLFF.